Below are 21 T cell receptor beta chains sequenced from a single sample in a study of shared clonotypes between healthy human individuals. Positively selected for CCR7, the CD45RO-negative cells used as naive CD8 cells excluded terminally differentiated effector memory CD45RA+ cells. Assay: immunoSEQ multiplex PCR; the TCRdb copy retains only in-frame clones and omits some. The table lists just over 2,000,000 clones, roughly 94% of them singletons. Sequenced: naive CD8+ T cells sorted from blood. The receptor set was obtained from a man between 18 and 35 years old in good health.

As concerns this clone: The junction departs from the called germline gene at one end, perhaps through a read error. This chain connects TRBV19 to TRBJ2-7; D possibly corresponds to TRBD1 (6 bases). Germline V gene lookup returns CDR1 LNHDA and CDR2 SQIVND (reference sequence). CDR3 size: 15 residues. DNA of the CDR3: TGTGCCAGTAGTATACTTTCTGGGGGCTCCCACGAGCAGTACTTC. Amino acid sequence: CASSILSGGSHEQYF.

The DNA for the CDR3 is TGTGCCAGCAGTGAATGGATGGGGGAGGGGAGAGATCAGCCCCAGCATTTT. The encoded protein is CASSEWMGEGRDQPQHF. The rearrangement links TRBV6-1 to TRBJ1-5; weak D call: TRBD1 (5 bases). This CDR3 is built from 17 residues. The V gene lost 2 bases and the J gene lost 5 bases, with 19 bases spanning the gap. Germline CDR1 is MNHNS and CDR2 is SASEGT.

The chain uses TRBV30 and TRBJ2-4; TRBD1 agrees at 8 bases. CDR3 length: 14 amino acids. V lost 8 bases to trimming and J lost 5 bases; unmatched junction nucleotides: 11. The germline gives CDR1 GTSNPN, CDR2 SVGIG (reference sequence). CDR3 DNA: TGTGCCAGCCAAACAGGGGGATGGGAAAACATTCAGTACTTC. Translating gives CASQTGGWENIQYF.

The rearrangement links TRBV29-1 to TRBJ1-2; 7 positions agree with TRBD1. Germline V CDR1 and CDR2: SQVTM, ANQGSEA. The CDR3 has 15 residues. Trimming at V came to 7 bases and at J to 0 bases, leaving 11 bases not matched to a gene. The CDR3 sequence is CSAGPGTASNYGYTF. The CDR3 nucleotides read TGCAGCGCCGGACCTGGGACAGCATCTAACTATGGCTACACCTTC.

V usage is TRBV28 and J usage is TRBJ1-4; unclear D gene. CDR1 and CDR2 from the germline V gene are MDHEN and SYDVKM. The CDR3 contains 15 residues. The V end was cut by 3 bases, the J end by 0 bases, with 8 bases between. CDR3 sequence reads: CASSLTSATNEKLFF. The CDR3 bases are TGTGCCAGCAGTTTGACATCTGCAACTAATGAAAAACTGTTTTTT.

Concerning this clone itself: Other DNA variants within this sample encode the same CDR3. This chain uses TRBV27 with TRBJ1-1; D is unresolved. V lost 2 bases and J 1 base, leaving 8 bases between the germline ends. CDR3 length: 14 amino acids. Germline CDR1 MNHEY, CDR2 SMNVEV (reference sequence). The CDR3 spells CASSLSPGNTEAFF. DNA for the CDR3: TGTGCCAGCAGTTTAAGTCCGGGGAACACTGAAGCTTTCTTT.

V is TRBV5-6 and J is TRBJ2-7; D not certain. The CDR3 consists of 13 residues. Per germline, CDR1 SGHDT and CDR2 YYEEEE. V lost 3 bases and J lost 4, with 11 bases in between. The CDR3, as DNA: TGTGCCAGCAGCTCGACACATTCATACGAGCAGTACTTC. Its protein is CASSSTHSYEQYF.

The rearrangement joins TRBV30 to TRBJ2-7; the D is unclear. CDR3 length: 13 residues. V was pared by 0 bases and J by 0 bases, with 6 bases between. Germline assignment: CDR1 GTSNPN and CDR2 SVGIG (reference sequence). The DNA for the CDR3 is TGTGCCTGGAGTGTAGCTTACTCCTACGAGCAGTACTTC. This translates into CAWSVAYSYEQYF.

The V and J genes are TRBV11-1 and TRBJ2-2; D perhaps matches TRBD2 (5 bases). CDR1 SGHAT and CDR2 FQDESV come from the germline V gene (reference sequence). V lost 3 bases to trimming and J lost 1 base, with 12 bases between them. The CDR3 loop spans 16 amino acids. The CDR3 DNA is TGTGCCAGCAGCTTTTTTCTAGCAATGAACACCGGGGAGCTGTTTTTT. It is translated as CASSFFLAMNTGELFF.

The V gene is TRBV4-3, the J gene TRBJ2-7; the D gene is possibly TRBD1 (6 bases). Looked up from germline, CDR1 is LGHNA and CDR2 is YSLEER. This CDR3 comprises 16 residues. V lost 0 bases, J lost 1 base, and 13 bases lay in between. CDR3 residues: CASSQDRGTTSYEQYF. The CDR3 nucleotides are TGCGCCAGCAGCCAAGATAGGGGGACCACATCCTACGAGCAGTACTTC.

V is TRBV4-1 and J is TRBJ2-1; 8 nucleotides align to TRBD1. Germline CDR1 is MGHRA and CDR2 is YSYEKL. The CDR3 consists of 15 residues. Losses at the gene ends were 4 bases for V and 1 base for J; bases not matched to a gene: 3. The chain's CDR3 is CASSLTGVSYNEQFF. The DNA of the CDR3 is TGCGCCAGCAGCCTGACAGGGGTGTCCTACAATGAGCAGTTCTTC.

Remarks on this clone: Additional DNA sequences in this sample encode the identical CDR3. The CDR3 DNA reads TGTGCCAGCAGTCTAGGTGAAAACTATGGCTACACCTTC. Translated: CASSLGENYGYTF. This rearrangement joins TRBV27 to TRBJ1-2; unclear D gene. Germline V gives CDR1 MNHEY, CDR2 SMNVEV (reference sequence). V lost 5 bases to trimming and J lost 2 bases, with 9 bases between them. The CDR3 spans 13 residues.

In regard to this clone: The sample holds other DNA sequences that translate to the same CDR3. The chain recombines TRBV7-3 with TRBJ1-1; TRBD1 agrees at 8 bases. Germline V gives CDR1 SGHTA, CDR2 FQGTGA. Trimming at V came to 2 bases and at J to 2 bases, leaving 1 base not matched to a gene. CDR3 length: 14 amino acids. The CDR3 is CASSLAGGNTEAFF. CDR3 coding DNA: TGTGCCAGCAGCTTAGCAGGGGGCAACACTGAAGCTTTCTTT. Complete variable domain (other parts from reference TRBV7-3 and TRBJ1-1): GAGVSQTPSNKVTEKGKYVELRCDPISGHTALYWYRQSLGQGPEFLIYFQGTGAADDSGLPNDRFFAVRPEGSVSTLKIQRTERGDSAVYLCASSLAGGNTEAFFGQGTRLTVV.

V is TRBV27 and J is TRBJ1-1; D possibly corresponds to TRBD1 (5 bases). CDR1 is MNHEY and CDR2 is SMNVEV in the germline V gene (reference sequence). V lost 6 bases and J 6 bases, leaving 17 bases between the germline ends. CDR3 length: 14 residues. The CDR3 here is CASRLQGVAPEAFF. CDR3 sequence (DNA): TGTGCCAGCAGGCTCCAGGGTGTTGCTCCTGAAGCTTTCTTT.

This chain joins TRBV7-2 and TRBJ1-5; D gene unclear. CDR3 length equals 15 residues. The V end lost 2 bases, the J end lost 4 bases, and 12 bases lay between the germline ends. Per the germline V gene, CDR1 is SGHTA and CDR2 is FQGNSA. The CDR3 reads CASSLMGVGNQPQHF. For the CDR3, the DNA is TGTGCCAGCAGCTTAATGGGTGTGGGGAATCAGCCCCAGCATTTT. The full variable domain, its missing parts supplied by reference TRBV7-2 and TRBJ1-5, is GAGVSQSPSNKVTEKGKDVELRCDPISGHTALYWYRQSLGQGLEFLIYFQGNSAPDKSGLPSDRFSAERTGGSVSTLTIQRTQQEDSAVYLCASSLMGVGNQPQHFGDGTRLSIL.

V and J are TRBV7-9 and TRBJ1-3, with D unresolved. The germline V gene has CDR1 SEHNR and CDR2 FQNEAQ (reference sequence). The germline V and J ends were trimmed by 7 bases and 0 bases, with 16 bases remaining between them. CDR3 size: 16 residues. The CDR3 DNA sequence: TGTGCCAGCACCACGGTTGGGGAGCTCTCTGGAAACACCATATATTTT. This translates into CASTTVGELSGNTIYF.

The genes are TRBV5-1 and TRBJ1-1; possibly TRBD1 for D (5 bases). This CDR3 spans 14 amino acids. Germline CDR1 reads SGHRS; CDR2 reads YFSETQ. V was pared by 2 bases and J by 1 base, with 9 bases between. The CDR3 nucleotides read TGCGCCAGCAGCTTTACTGGGGCGAACACTGAAGCTTTCTTT. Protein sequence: CASSFTGANTEAFF.

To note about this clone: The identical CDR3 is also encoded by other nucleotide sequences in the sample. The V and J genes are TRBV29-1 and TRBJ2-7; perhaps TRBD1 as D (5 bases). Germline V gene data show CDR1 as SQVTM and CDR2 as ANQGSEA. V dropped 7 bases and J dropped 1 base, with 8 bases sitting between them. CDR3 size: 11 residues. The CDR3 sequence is CSARVSYEQYF. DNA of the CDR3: TGCAGCGCCAGGGTATCCTACGAGCAGTACTTC.

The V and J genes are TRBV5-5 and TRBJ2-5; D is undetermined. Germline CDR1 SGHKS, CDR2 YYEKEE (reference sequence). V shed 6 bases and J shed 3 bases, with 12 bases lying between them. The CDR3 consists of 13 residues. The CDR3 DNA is TGTGCCAGCATGGGGTGGGGAAAAGAGACCCAGTACTTC. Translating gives CASMGWGKETQYF.

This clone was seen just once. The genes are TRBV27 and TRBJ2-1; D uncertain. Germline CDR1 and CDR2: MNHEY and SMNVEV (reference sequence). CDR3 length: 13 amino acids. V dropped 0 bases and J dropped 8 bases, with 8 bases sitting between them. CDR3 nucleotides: TGTGCCAGCAGTTTATCCCTTAGGGATGAGCAGTTCTTC. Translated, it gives CASSLSLRDEQFF.

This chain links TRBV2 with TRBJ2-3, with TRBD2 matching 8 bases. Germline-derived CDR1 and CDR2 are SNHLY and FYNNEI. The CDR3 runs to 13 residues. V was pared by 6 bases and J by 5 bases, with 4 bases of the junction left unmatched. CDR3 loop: CASSGGAGDTQYF. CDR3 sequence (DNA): TGTGCCAGCAGCGGGGGGGCTGGAGATACGCAGTATTTT.